This T cell receptor (beta chain) stems from a study of blood T cell repertoires in COVID-19. Assay: immunoSEQ multiplex PCR; the TCRdb copy retains only in-frame clones and omits some. Of about 210,000 clones in the sample, about nine tenths were seen once. This clone appeared a few times. Germline loops: CDR1 SGHKS, CDR2 YYEKEE (reference sequence). The V segment lost 0 bases and the J segment 8 bases; nucleotides outside the gene matches: 10. The CDR3 is 16 amino acids. The TCR sequence derives from a woman between 40 and 50 years old with acute or convalescent COVID-19. What was sequenced was peripheral blood. This sequence joins TRBV5-5 and TRBJ1-1, with 10 positions matching TRBD1. CDR3 in amino acids: CASSLGGQGIGLEAFF. CDR3 nucleotide sequence: TGTGCCAGCAGCTTGGGGGGACAGGGGATCGGGCTGGAAGCTTTCTTT.